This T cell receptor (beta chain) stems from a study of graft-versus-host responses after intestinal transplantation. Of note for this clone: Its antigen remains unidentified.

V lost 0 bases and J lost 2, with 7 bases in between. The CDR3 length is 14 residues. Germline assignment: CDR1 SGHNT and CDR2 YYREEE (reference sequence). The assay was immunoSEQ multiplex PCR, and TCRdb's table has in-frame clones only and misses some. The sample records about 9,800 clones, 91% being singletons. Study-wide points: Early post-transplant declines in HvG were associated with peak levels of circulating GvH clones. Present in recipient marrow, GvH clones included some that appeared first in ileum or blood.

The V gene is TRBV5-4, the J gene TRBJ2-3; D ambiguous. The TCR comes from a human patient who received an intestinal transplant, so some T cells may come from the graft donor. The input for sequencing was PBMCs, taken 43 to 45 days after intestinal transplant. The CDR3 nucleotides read TGTGCCAGCAGCTTGGGACAATCCACAGATACGCAGTATTTT. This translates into CASSLGQSTDTQYF.